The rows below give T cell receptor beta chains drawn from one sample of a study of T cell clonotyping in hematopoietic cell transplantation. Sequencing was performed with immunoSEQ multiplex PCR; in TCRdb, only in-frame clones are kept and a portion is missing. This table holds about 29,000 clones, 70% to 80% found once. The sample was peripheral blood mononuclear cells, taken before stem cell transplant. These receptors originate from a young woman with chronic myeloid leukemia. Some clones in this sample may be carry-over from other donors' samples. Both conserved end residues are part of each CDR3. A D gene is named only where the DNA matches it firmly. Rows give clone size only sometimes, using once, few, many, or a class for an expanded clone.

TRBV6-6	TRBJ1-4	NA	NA	CASSCRPTNEKLFF	TGTGCCAGCAGTTGCAGACCAACTAATGAAAAACTGTTTTTT
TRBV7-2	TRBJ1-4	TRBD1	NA	CASSSWTGKGEKLFF	TGTGCCAGCAGCTCCTGGACAGGCAAAGGTGAAAAACTGTTTTTT
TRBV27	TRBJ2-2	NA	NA	CASTPAGSNTGELFF	TGTGCCAGCACGCCCGCAGGTTCTAACACCGGGGAGCTGTTTTTT
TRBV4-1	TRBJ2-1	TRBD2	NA	CASSRGGANEQFF	TGCGCCAGCAGCCGCGGGGGGGCCAATGAGCAGTTCTTC
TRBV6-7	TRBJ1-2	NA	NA	CASSYSWGRYGYTF	TGTGCCAGCAGTTACTCCTGGGGGAGGTATGGCTACACCTTC
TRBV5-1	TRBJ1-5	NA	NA	CASSFQGGNQPQHF	TGCGCCAGCAGCTTTCAGGGTGGCAATCAGCCCCAGCATTTT
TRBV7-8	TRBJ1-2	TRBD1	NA	CASSRTGTIEGYTF	TGTGCCAGCAGCAGGACAGGGACAATAGAGGGCTACACCTTC
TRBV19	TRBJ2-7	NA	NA	CASSLAQGPGEQYF	TGTGCCAGTAGCCTCGCACAGGGTCCTGGCGAGCAGTACTTC
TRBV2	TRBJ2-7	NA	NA	CASSKQYF	TGTGCCAGTTCCAAGCAGTACTTC
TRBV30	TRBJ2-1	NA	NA	CAWSGLGRGEQFF	TGTGCCTGGAGTGGCCTAGGCAGGGGTGAGCAGTTCTTC
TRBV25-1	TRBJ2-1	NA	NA	CASSGRENINNEQFF	TGTGCCAGCAGTGGGCGGGAAAACATCAACAATGAGCAGTTCTTC
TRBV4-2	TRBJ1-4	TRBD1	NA	CASSQGRTGNNEKLFF	TGTGCCAGCAGCCAAGGGCGGACAGGCAATAATGAAAAACTGTTTTTT
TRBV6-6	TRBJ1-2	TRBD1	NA	CASSSSGTGVYGYTF	TGTGCCAGCAGTTCATCCGGGACAGGGGTCTATGGCTACACCTTC
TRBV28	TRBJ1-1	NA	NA	CASSLGQGQAFF	TGTGCCAGCAGTTTGGGGCAGGGGCAAGCTTTCTTT
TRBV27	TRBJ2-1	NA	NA	CASSFSNEQFF	TGTGCCAGCAGTTTCTCCAATGAGCAGTTCTTC
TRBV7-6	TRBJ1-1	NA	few	CASSVRTGTEAFF	TGTGCCAGCAGCGTCCGAACGGGAACTGAAGCTTTCTTT
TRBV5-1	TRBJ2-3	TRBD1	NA	CASSLGGGSTDTQYF	TGCGCCAGCAGCTTAGGGGGCGGTAGCACAGATACGCAGTATTTT
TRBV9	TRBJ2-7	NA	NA	CASSVASTGAGEQYF	TGTGCCAGCAGCGTAGCCTCTACGGGGGCTGGCGAGCAGTACTTC
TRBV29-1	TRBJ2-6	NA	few	CSVEMGASGANVLTF	TGCAGCGTTGAAATGGGGGCGTCTGGGGCCAACGTCCTGACTTTC
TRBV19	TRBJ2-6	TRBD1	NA	CASSIDRTGPGANVLTF	TGTGCCAGTAGTATAGATCGGACAGGACCTGGGGCCAACGTCCTGACTTTC
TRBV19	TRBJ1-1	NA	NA	CASQRGAAEAFF	TGTGCCAGTCAGCGGGGAGCAGCCGAAGCTTTCTTT
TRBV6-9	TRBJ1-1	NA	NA	CASSYEGGSEAFF	TGTGCCAGCAGTTACGAGGGAGGCTCTGAAGCTTTCTTT
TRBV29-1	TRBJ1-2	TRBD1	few	CSVGQGAVNYGYTF	TGCAGCGTTGGACAGGGGGCAGTTAACTATGGCTACACCTTC
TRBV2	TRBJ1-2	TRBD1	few	CASRGDRGGGYTF	TGTGCCAGCAGGGGGGACAGGGGAGGTGGCTACACCTTC
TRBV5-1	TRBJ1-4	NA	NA	CASSWGDNNEKLFF	TGCGCCAGCAGCTGGGGGGACAATAATGAAAAACTGTTTTTT
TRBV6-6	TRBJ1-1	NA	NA	CASMGFEAFF	TGTGCCAGCATGGGGTTTGAAGCTTTCTTT
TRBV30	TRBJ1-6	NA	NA	CAEGQGGSPLHF	TGTGCCGAGGGGCAGGGAGGGTCACCCCTCCACTTT
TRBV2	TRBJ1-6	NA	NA	CASSEVEGINSPLHF	TGTGCCAGCAGTGAAGTTGAGGGGATTAATTCACCCCTCCACTTT
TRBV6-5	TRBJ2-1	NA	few	CASSVGLEQFF	TGTGCCAGCAGTGTTGGTCTTGAGCAGTTCTTC
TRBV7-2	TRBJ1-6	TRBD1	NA	CASSLGGQNSPLHF	TGTGCCAGCAGCTTAGGGGGACAGAATTCACCCCTCCACTTT
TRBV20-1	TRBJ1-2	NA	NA	CSARDRGGYTF	TGCAGTGCTAGAGATCGAGGTGGCTACACCTTC
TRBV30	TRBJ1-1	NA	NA	CAARGSHTEAFF	TGCGCCGCCCGGGGCTCGCACACTGAAGCTTTCTTT
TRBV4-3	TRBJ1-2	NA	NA	CASSQETGTNYGYTF	TGCGCCAGCAGCCAAGAAACGGGGACCAACTATGGCTACACCTTC
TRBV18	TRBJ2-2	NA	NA	CASSPNTGELFF	TGTGCCAGCTCACCTAACACCGGGGAGCTGTTTTTT
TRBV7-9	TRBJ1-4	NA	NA	CASSASMATNEKLFF	TGTGCCAGCAGCGCCTCTATGGCGACTAATGAAAAACTGTTTTTT
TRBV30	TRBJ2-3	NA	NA	CAWSPRRGGGNTQYF	TGTGCCTGGAGCCCGAGGAGGGGGGGCGGGAATACGCAGTATTTT